These T cell receptor beta chains were read from a single sample in a study of regulatory T cells in long-lasting Graves disease. TCRdb redid the calling of the multiplex PCR reads with MiXCR, one entry per CDR3 protein. Counted here are approximately 250,000 distinct CDR3 sequences, 15% to 20% occurring once; the ten biggest clones make up approximately 20%. Source: peripheral blood mononuclear cells (PBMCs), taken at new diagnosis, from a patient treated with antithyroid drugs. The receptors were sampled from a female donor with Graves disease. CDR3s include the opening cysteine and the closing phenylalanine or tryptophan. The order of the fields is D gene, J gene, V gene, clone size, CDR3 DNA, CDR3 protein. The D gene is left open where the match is weak. For some rows the clone size is stated as once, few or many, or as a class when expanded; others skip it.

>.|TRBJ1-2|TRBV12-3/TRBV12-4|many
TGTGCCAGCAAGACACGGCAGCCATCTAACTATGGCTACACCTTC
CASKTRQPSNYGYTF
>.|TRBJ2-5|TRBV10-2|few
TGCGCCAGCAGTGATCAGAGTAAGGAGACCCAGTACTTC
CASSDQSKETQYF
>.|TRBJ2-3|TRBV5-8|many
TGTGCCAGCAGCTTAGGCAGGGGCACAGATACGCAGTATTTT
CASSLGRGTDTQYF
>.|TRBJ1-4|TRBV30|many
TGTGCCTGGAGTTCCGGCGGTCTGGGTGAAAAACTGTTTTTT
CAWSSGGLGEKLFF
>TRBD2|TRBJ2-5|TRBV28|many
TGTGCCAGCAGTCCCGGGGGGGCCATCTACCAAGAGACCCAGTACTTC
CASSPGGAIYQETQYF
>.|TRBJ2-7|TRBV11-2|many
TGTGCCAGCAGCGGGGGAACAGACCCTGAAGCCTACGAGCAGTACTTC
CASSGGTDPEAYEQYF
>.|TRBJ2-7|TRBV9|once
TGTGCCAGCAGCGTGAACGGCAGGCGGGAGCAGTACTTC
CASSVNGRREQYF
>.|TRBJ2-5|TRBV11-2|many
TGTGCCAGCAGCGTTCAGGGGGAGACCCAGTACTTC
CASSVQGETQYF
>.|TRBJ2-7|TRBV6-1|many
TGTGCCAGCAGTGAGGACCGGGACAACACCTACGAGCAGTACTTC
CASSEDRDNTYEQYF
>.|TRBJ1-1|TRBV6-1|few
TGTGCCGGGGGGGGGGGGGGCATGAACACTGAAGCTTTCTTT
CAGGGGGMNTEAFF
>.|TRBJ2-1|TRBV20-1|many
TGCAGTGCTAGCAGACCGAGCTCCTACAATGAGCAGTTCTTC
CSASRPSSYNEQFF
>.|TRBJ2-1|TRBV6-5|many
TGTGCCAGCAGTTACTCGGGTGGGAAAGGTTACAATGAGCAGTTCTTC
CASSYSGGKGYNEQFF
>.|TRBJ1-1|TRBV7-9|many
TGTGCCAGCAGCTTAGCGGGGGCAGGGGAAACTGAAGCTTTCTTT
CASSLAGAGETEAFF
>.|TRBJ1-5|TRBV5-5|many
TGTGCCAGCAGCTTGGGACACAGCAATCAGCCCCAGCATTTT
CASSLGHSNQPQHF
>.|TRBJ2-7|TRBV3-1|many
TGTGCCAGCAGCCGAGGACTGGGGAGCTCCTACGAGCAGTACTTC
CASSRGLGSSYEQYF
>TRBD2|TRBJ2-2|TRBV19|many
TGTGCCAGTAGTGAACTGACTAGCCAGAACACCGGGGAGCTGTTTTTT
CASSELTSQNTGELFF
>.|TRBJ2-5|TRBV27|many
TGTGCCAGCAGTCGATTACCGGGGCCGCCGCAAGAGACCCAGTACTTC
CASSRLPGPPQETQYF
>.|TRBJ1-2|TRBV2|.
TGTGCCAGCAGTGATGGGATGGGGGACGCTGGCTACACCTTC
CASSDGMGDAGYTF
>.|TRBJ2-7|TRBV9|few
TGTGCCAGCAGCCCCTTTAACTCCTACGAGCAGTACTTC
CASSPFNSYEQYF
>TRBD2|TRBJ2-3|TRBV2|.
TGTGCCAGCAGCGACCCGGGACTAGCGGGAGAAGATACGCAGTATTTT
CASSDPGLAGEDTQYF
>TRBD2|TRBJ2-1|TRBV20-1|.
TGCAGTGCGTTAGAGCGGGGAAGCTCCTACAATGAGCAGTTCTTC
CSALERGSSYNEQFF
>.|TRBJ1-1|TRBV7-8|many
TGTGCCAGCAGCTGGGAAATCCCAGTCGATGAAGCTTTCTTT
CASSWEIPVDEAFF
>TRBD1|TRBJ1-1|TRBV11-3|many
TGTGCCAGCAGCTATTCCGGGACAGCTGAAGCTTTCTTT
CASSYSGTAEAFF
>TRBD2|TRBJ2-1|TRBV4-1|.
TGCGCCAGCAGCCAAGGTGGGGGACTAATACAATTAGAGCAGTTCTTC
CASSQGGGLIQLEQFF
>.|TRBJ2-3|TRBV20-1|few
TGCAGTGCTAGCCCCCCCAGCGGCACAGATACGCAGTATTTT
CSASPPSGTDTQYF
>TRBD1|TRBJ2-7|TRBV6-2/TRBV6-3|.
TGTGCCAGCGGGCCGGGACAGAGTATTCTGGAGCAGTACTTC
CASGPGQSILEQYF
>TRBD2|TRBJ2-1|TRBV5-1|few
TGCGCCAGCAGCTTATCAGCGGGACGCTATGAGCAGTTCTTC
CASSLSAGRYEQFF
>TRBD1|TRBJ2-4|TRBV2|many
TGTGCCATACAACCGGGACAGGGGATAGCCAAAAACATTCAGTACTTC
CAIQPGQGIAKNIQYF
>.|TRBJ1-3|TRBV18|many
TGTGCCAGCTCACCACCTGGAAACACCATATATTTT
CASSPPGNTIYF
>.|TRBJ1-5|TRBV30|many
TGTGCCTGGGGACTTAACAACCAGCCCCAGCATTTT
CAWGLNNQPQHF